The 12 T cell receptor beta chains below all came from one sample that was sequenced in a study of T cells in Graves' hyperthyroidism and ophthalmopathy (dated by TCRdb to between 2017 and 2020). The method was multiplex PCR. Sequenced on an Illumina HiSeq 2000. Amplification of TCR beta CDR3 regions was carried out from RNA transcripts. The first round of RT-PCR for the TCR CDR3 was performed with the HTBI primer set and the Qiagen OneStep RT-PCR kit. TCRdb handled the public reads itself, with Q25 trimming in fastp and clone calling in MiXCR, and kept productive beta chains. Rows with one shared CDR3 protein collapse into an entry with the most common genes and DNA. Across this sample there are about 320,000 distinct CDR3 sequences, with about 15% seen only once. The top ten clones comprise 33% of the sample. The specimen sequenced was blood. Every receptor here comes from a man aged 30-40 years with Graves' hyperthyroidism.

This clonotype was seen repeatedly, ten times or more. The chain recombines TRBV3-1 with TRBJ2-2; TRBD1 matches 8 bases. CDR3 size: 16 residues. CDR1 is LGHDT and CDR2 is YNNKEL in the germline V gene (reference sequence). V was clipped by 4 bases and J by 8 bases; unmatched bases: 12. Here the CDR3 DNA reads TGTGCCAGCAGCCTACGGACAGGGACCGGGTTTGGGGAGCTGTTTTTT. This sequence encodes CASSLRTGTGFGELFF.

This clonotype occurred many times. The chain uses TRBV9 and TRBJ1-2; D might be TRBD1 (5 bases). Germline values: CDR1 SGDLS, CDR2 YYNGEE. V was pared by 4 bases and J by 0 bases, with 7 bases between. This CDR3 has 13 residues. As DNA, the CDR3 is TGTGCCAGCAGCCCCAGGGCTAACTATGGCTACACCTTC. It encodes CASSPRANYGYTF.

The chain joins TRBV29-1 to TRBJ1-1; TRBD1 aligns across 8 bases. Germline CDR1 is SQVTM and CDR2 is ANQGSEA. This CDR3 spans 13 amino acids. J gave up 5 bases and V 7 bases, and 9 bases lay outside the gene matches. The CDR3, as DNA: TGCAGCGGCACCGGACAGGGTCGAACTGAAGCTTTCTTT. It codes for CSGTGQGRTEAFF.

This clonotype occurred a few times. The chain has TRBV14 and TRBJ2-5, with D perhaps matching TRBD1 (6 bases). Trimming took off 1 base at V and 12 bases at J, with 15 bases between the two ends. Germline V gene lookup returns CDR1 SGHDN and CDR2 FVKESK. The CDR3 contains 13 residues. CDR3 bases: TGTGCCAGCAGCCAAGGGATGGGGGCAGGGAAGTACTTC. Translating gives CASSQGMGAGKYF.

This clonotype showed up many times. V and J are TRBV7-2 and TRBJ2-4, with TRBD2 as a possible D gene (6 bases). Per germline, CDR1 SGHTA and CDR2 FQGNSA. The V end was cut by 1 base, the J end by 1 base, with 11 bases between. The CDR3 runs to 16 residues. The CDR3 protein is CASSLVGGRAKNIQYF. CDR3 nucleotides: TGTGCCAGCAGCTTAGTGGGTGGGAGGGCCAAAAACATTCAGTACTTC.

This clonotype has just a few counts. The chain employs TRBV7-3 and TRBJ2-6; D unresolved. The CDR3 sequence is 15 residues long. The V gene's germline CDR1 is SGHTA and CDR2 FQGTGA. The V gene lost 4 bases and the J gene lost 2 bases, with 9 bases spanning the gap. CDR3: CASSYRTPGANVLTF. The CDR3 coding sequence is TGTGCCAGCAGCTACCGGACCCCTGGGGCCAACGTCCTGACTTTC.

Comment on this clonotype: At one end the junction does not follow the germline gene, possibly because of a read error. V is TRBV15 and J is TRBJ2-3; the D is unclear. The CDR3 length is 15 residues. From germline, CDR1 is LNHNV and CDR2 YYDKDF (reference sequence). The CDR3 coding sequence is TGTGCCACCAGCAGAGTGACCCGGAGAACAGATACGCGGTATTTT. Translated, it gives CATSRVTRRTDTRYF.

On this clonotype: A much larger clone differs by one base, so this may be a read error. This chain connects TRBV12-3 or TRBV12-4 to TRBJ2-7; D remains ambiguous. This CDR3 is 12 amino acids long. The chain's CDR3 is CASSLRLYGQYF. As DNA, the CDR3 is TGTGCCAGCAGTTTGAGACTCTACGGGCAGTACTTC.

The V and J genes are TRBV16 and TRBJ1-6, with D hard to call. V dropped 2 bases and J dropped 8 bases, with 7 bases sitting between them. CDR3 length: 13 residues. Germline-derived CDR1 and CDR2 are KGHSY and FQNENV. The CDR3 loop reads CASSQTAYSPLHF. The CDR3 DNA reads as TGTGCCAGCAGCCAAACTGCTTATTCACCCCTCCACTTT.

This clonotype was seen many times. The CDR3 DNA follows: TGTGCCAGCAGCAATCTCCGGGACAGGGGGTTCTACGAGCAGTACTTC. Translating it yields CASSNLRDRGFYEQYF. The chain employs TRBV11-2 and TRBJ2-7, with 11 positions matching TRBD1. V lost 5 bases to trimming and J lost 3 bases; unmatched junction nucleotides: 9. The CDR3 contains 16 residues. Per the germline V gene, CDR1 is SGHAT and CDR2 is FQNNGV.

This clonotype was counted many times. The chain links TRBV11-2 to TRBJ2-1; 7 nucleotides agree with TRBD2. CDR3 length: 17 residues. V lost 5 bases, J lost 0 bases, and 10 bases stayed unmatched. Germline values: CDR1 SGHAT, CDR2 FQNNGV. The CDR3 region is CASSPRMGGSSYNEQFF. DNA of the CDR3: TGTGCCAGCAGCCCCCGAATGGGCGGGAGCTCCTACAATGAGCAGTTCTTC.

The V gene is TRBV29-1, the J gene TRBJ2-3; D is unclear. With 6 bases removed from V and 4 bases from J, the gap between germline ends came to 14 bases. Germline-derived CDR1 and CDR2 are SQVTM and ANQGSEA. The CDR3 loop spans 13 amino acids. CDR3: CSVAGRVADTQYF. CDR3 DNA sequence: TGCAGCGTCGCCGGACGGGTCGCAGATACGCAGTATTTT.